This T cell receptor (beta chain) was captured by sequencing in a study of CD8+ T cells in alopecia areata. This clone has a handful of counts. Stated treatment: oral pan-JAK inhibitor, 5-10 mg twice daily. The germline gives CDR1 GTSNPN, CDR2 SVGIG (reference sequence). Trimming took off 1 base at V and 0 bases at J, with 9 bases between the two ends. CDR3 length: 14 residues. The authors extracted RNA and reverse transcribed it into cDNA as the sequencing template. Data came from immunoSEQ multiplex PCR; TCRdb stores just in-frame clones and leaves some out. There are about 120,000 clones in the sample; around three fifths occur only once, and roughly 3.5% lies in the top ten.

The clonotype was recovered from a human donor with alopecia areata. The chain uses TRBV30 and TRBJ1-2; weak D call: TRBD1 (5 bases). The starting material was CD4+ T cells sorted from blood, obtained at week 24, from a patient treated with tofacitinib. CDR3: CAWSGQIANYGYTF. In DNA form, the CDR3 reads TGTGCCTGGAGTGGACAGATAGCTAACTATGGCTACACCTTC.